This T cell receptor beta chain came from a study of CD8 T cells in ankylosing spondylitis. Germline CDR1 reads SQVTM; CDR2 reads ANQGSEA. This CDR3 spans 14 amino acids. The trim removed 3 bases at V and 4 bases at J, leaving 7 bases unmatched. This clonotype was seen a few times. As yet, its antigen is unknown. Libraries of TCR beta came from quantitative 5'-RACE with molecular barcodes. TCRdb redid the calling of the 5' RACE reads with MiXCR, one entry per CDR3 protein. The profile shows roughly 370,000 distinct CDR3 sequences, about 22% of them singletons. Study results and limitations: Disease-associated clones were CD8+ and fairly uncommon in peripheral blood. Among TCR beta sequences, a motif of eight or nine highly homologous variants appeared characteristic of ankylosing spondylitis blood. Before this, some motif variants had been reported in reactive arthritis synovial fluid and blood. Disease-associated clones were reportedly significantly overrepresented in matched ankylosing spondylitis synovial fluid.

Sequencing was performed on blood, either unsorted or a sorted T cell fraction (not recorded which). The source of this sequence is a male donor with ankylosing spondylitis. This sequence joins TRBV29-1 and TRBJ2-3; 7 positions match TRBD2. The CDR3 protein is CSVEGGDPPDTQYF. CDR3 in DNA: TGCAGCGTTGAGGGGGGGGACCCGCCAGATACGCAGTATTTT.